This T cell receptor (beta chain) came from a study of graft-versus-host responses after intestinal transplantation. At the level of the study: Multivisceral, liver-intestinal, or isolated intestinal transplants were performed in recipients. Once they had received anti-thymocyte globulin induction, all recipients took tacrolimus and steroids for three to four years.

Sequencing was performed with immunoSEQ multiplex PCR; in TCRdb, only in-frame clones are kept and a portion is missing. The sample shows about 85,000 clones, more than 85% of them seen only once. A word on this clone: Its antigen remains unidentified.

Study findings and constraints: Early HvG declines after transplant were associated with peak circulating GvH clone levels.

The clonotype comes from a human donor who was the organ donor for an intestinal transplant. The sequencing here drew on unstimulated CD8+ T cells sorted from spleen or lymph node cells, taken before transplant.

Here the CDR3 DNA reads TGCGCCAGCAGCAGGGGCAAGGGGCTGGGGGACACTGAAGCTTTCTTT. Translation gives CASSRGKGLGDTEAFF. The chain is built from TRBV4-1 and TRBJ1-1; a possible D gene is TRBD1 (5 bases). CDR1 is MGHRA and CDR2 is YSYEKL in the germline V gene. The CDR3 length is 16 residues. V was cut by 5 bases and J by 3 bases, with 19 bases left in between.